This entry describes one T cell receptor beta chain. Its specific antigen is unknown. Per-nucleotide qualities are absent, and no much larger clonotype sits a single base away. There are 14 amino acids in the CDR3, from cysteine to phenylalanine inclusive. Only the CDR3 part of the read is kept: 42 bases, read in frame from the first base. V loses 0 bases of germline sequence and J loses 2 bases, and the interval between the two ends is 7 bases. The germline V gene encodes CDR1 KGHSH and CDR2 LQKENI. The data derive from a study of HIV-infected children after antiretroviral therapy interruption (dated by TCRdb to between 2018 and 2020). Study-wide context: Eight children were included: four on planned treatment interruption and four on continuous treatment, all with CD4+ count above 500 and viral load below 50 copies/ml. The interruption group had a median age of roughly 9.5 years, compared with more than 7 years in the continuous treatment group. Exposure to EBV and CMV had been recorded for most participating children. Samples from the interruption arm were taken at week 0, at week 12, at the end of interruption (week 24 or 48), and about 3 years after the study ended. In the continuous-treatment arm, samples from corresponding weeks 0, 48 and 150 were analyzed. TCR repertoires were compared between children on planned treatment interruption and children on continuous antiretroviral treatment, alongside thymic output measurements.

Libraries came from 3' RACE. TCR libraries were constructed from RNA with a 3' RACE protocol that used unique molecular identifiers to correct for PCR amplification bias. Up to roughly 12 amplicon libraries were pooled and sequenced on an Illumina MiSeq with v2 2x250 paired-end chemistry. As for how the authors treated the data: Reads were processed with Decombinator to assign V and J genes and CDR3, with barcode-based error and PCR bias correction. Repertoires were subsampled to equal depth before Gini coefficients were calculated with the R ineq package. CDR3 similarity was assessed with GLIPH, Hamming distance and a shared triplet metric. TCRdb trimmed public reads at Q25 via fastp, called clones via MiXCR and kept in-frame beta chains. Rows with a matching CDR3 protein are joined into one entry that keeps the most common DNA and genes. TCRdb assigned the V and J calls; the authors' analysis was not used. The sample data list 40,000 to 55,000 distinct CDR3 sequences, and around 4.5% of these were observed just once. The ten largest clones take up approximately 0.7% of the sample.

The treatment or condition tag for this specimen amounts to: PENTA 11 planned treatment interruption arm or continuous ART arm. Participants were children from the United Kingdom aged 2 to 15 years who had received at least three-drug ART for at least 24 weeks. Cryopreserved PBMCs with at least 5 million viable cells were required; several candidate patients were excluded for low viable PBMC yield. Naive CD4+ CD45RA+ CD45RO- T cells were FACS-sorted from thawed PBMCs on a FACSAria III cell sorter. After sorting, the cells were fixed and RNA was extracted first with the RNeasy FFPE kit and then with the RNeasy Micro kit. Results and caveats for the whole study, not just this receptor: An increase in the naive CD4+ Gini coefficient was observed by the end of treatment interruption, suggesting clonal expansion, and a return to baseline was observed by 3 years. Minor non-naive CD45RA+ populations such as EMRA or stem memory cells might have been included among the sorted CD45RA+ naive cells. The low number of patients is regarded as a limitation, and the data should be interpreted with caution. In naive CD4+ repertoires of PTI patients, reduced CDR3 sharing between time points was observed after interruption began, whereas many sequences were found to be shared between end of interruption and 3 years later.

This receptor was taken from a pool of human donors with HIV. This receptor chain uses TRBV18 and TRBJ1-1; there is no confident call for the D gene. The sequenced sample was CD45RA+ CD4+ T cells from PBMCs, pooled from several time points, obtained from a donor given antiretroviral therapy, either interrupted or continuous. The sample's cell subset or site label, in plain terms: naive CD4+ CD45RA+ CD45RO- T cells. The CDR3 reads as follows: CASSPPNSNTEAFF. The DNA sequence is TGTGCCAGCTCACCACCGAACAGTAACACTGAAGCTTTCTTT.